The 24 T cell receptor beta chains below come from one sample, sequenced in a study of T cells after yellow fever vaccination. From the 5' RACE reads, TCRdb called clonotypes with MiXCR, one entry per CDR3 protein. The sample yields 300,000 to 350,000 distinct CDR3 sequences, 9.5% to 12% seen once. This sample comprised CD4+ T cells sorted from PBMCs, obtained 45 days after the yellow fever booster vaccination. These receptor sequences come from a man between 18 and 29 years old who received the YFV17D yellow fever vaccine.

This clonotype was found many times. The chain recombines TRBV5-1 with TRBJ2-1; 9 bases agree with TRBD2. V trimming: 0 bases; J trimming: 4 bases; junction bases outside the gene matches: 8. The CDR3 runs 17 residues. Germline V CDR1 and CDR2: SGHRS, YFSETQ. CDR3 in amino acids: CASSLAGLAGAYNEQFF. The CDR3 nucleotides are TGCGCCAGCAGCTTGGCCGGTTTAGCGGGAGCGTACAATGAGCAGTTCTTC.

This clonotype has a handful of counts. This chain joins TRBV27 and TRBJ2-7; 8 nucleotides agree with TRBD1. The junction had 15 bases not matched to a gene; V was cut back by 9 bases and J by 5 bases. The CDR3 is made up of 15 amino acids. Germline-derived CDR1 and CDR2 are MNHEY and SMNVEV (reference sequence). The CDR3 DNA reads TGTGCCAGAAGCGGACAGGGTCTTTTTCGCCACGAGCAGTACGTC. It is translated as CARSGQGLFRHEQYV.

This clonotype occurred a few times. The chain employs TRBV5-1 and TRBJ1-2; 9 bases agree with TRBD1. In germline, CDR1 is SGHRS, CDR2 YFSETQ. V gave up 4 bases and J gave up 7 bases; unmatched junction bases: 11. CDR3 length: 15 residues. CDR3 coding DNA: TGCGCCAGCAGCGTATCGGGACAGGGATTGAGTGGCTACACCTTC. This sequence encodes CASSVSGQGLSGYTF.

This chain uses TRBV11-2 with TRBJ2-3; the D call may be TRBD1 or TRBD2 (5 bases each). Germline V lookup: CDR1 SGHAT, CDR2 FQNNGV. V lost 1 base to trimming and J lost 8 bases, with 16 bases between them. The CDR3 contains 15 residues. The CDR3 DNA is TGTGCCAGCAGCTTAGGGGGCCATCGTGGGGGTACGCAGTATTTT. Protein: CASSLGGHRGGTQYF.

This clonotype was found a few times. J is TRBJ1-1 and V is TRBV4-3, with no clear D. With 2 bases removed from V and 1 base from J, the gap between germline ends came to 23 bases. This CDR3 is 19 amino acids long. From germline, CDR1 is LGHNA and CDR2 YSLEER. The CDR3 region has the DNA TGCGCCAGCAGCCAAAGCTTCGCGGGGATTCATCAGAGGAACACTGAAGCTTTCTTT. This codes for CASSQSFAGIHQRNTEAFF.

This clonotype occurred a few times. V usage is TRBV7-2 and J usage is TRBJ1-1, with a tentative D call TRBD1 (5 bases). The germline V gene has CDR1 SGHTA and CDR2 FQGNSA. Trimming left V 3 bases short and J 5 bases short, with 13 bases between. The CDR3 covers 14 residues. CDR3 in DNA: TGTGCCAGCAGCTTGATTGGGGCCCTTACTGAAGCTTTCTTT. Amino acids: CASSLIGALTEAFF.

This clonotype has a handful of counts. The J gene is TRBJ1-1, the V gene TRBV2; TRBD1 is a possible D gene (5 bases). Looked up from germline, CDR1 is SNHLY and CDR2 is FYNNEI. The length of the CDR3 is 13 residues. Trimming removed 7 bases at V and 4 bases at J, with 13 bases between. CDR3 bases: TGTGCCAGCAAGCCGGGACGGCTCACTGAAGCTTTCTTT. Its protein product is CASKPGRLTEAFF. The full variable domain, completed using reference TRBV2 and TRBJ1-1, is EPEVTQTPSHQVTQMGQEVILRCVPISNHLYFYWYRQILGQKVEFLVSFYNNEISEKSEIFDDQFSVERPDGSNFTLKIRSTKLEDSAMYFCASKPGRLTEAFFGQGTRLTVV.

The chain is built from TRBV5-6 and TRBJ2-7, with D maybe TRBD1 (6 bases). This CDR3 spans 13 amino acids. The V end was cut by 1 base, the J end by 4 bases, with 9 bases between. Germline CDR1 reads SGHDT; CDR2 reads YYEEEE. The CDR3 DNA reads TGTGCCAGCAGCTTGAGGGACAAATACGAGCAGTACGTC. As protein: CASSLRDKYEQYV.

This clonotype was observed a handful of times. The chain links TRBV7-9 to TRBJ1-1; D is perhaps TRBD1 (5 bases). This CDR3 is 16 amino acids long. Trimming pared 5 bases from V and 5 bases from J, leaving 21 bases between. Germline V CDR1 and CDR2: SEHNR, FQNEAQ (reference sequence). CDR3 sequence reads: CASSQWEGLLKTEAFF. For the CDR3, the DNA is TGTGCCAGCAGCCAATGGGAGGGGCTTTTAAAAACTGAAGCTTTCTTT. Variable domain in full (rest from reference TRBV7-9 and TRBJ1-1): DTGVSQNPRHKITKRGQNVTFRCDPISEHNRLYWYRQTLGQGPEFLTYFQNEAQLEKSRLLSDRFSAERPKGSFSTLEIQRTEQGDSAMYLCASSQWEGLLKTEAFFGQGTRLTVV.

The genes are TRBV28 and TRBJ2-1; TRBD2 might be the D (7 bases). The ends were cut back, 9 bases at V and 9 bases at J, with 15 bases in the middle. The CDR3 extends over 12 amino acids. Germline V CDR1 and CDR2: MDHEN, SYDVKM. In DNA form, the CDR3 reads TGTGCCAGTAGGGAGGGGGTCGGTGAGCAGTTCTTC. Amino acid sequence: CASREGVGEQFF.

This chain connects TRBV5-1 to TRBJ2-3; TRBD2 agrees at 9 bases. The length of the CDR3 is 15 residues. Trimming removed 6 bases from V and 3 bases from J; junction bases left unmatched: 8. Germline values: CDR1 SGHRS, CDR2 YFSETQ. The CDR3 DNA follows: TGCGCCAGCACCACGACGACTAGCGGTACAGATACGCAGTATTTT. Encoded protein: CASTTTTSGTDTQYF.

This rearrangement joins TRBV11-2 to TRBJ2-3; the D gene is possibly TRBD1 (6 bases). The germline V gene has CDR1 SGHAT and CDR2 FQNNGV. The CDR3 is made up of 16 amino acids. V lost 5 bases, J lost 6 bases, and 21 bases lay in between. The CDR3 sequence: CASSKVGQGILDTQYF. DNA for the CDR3: TGTGCCAGCAGCAAAGTGGGGCAGGGGATTTTGGATACGCAGTATTTT.

The chain links TRBV20-1 to TRBJ2-5; no definite D call. Germline CDR1 reads DFQATT; CDR2 reads SNEGSKA (reference sequence). V lost 5 bases, J lost 2 bases, and 3 bases lay in between. The CDR3 contains 10 residues. The DNA of the CDR3 is TGCAGTGCTTTACAAGAGACCCAGTACTTC. This sequence encodes CSALQETQYF.

This clonotype was counted at least ten times. The gene calls are TRBV2 and TRBJ2-4; 8 nucleotides line up with TRBD1. The ends lost 6 bases at V and 7 bases at J; junction bases unmatched: 8. The CDR3 is made up of 14 amino acids. CDR1 SNHLY and CDR2 FYNNEI come from the germline V gene. The DNA of the CDR3 is TGTGCCAGCAGCACAGGACAGGGATGGAACATTCAGTACTTC. Protein sequence: CASSTGQGWNIQYF.

This clonotype showed up just a few times. The chain combines TRBV5-1 with TRBJ2-1; 7 bases fit TRBD1. With 4 bases clipped from V and 8 bases from J, the junction kept 9 bases outside the gene matches. Germline values: CDR1 SGHRS, CDR2 YFSETQ. The CDR3 is 14 amino acids. The CDR3 nucleotides read TGCGCCAGCAGCAGAGACAGGGCTGAGGATGAGCAGTTCTTC. It encodes CASSRDRAEDEQFF.

This clonotype showed up many times. CDR3 DNA sequence: TGTGCCAGTAGTAAGGGGGGGGCGTTCTACGAGCAGTACTTC. This encodes CASSKGGAFYEQYF. The chain links TRBV19 to TRBJ2-7; a weak D match, TRBD2 (7 bases). V was pared by 4 bases and J by 3 bases, with 13 bases between. This CDR3 is built from 14 residues. Germline lookup yields CDR1 LNHDA and CDR2 SQIVND (reference sequence).

The chain couples TRBV7-2 to TRBJ1-4; D perhaps matches TRBD1 (6 bases). Trimming stripped 1 base from V and 7 bases from J, with 13 bases between. Germline V gene lookup returns CDR1 SGHTA and CDR2 FQGNSA. The CDR3 consists of 15 residues. The chain's CDR3 is CASSLGGALSEKLFF. The CDR3 DNA reads as TGTGCCAGCAGCTTAGGGGGGGCGCTGAGTGAAAAACTGTTTTTT.

CDR3 sequence (DNA): TGTGCCAGCAGCTTAGCCGCGGGACCAAACATTCAGTACTTC. Its translation: CASSLAAGPNIQYF. The rearrangement uses TRBV11-2 and TRBJ2-4, with a tentative D call TRBD2 (6 bases). Trimming took 1 base from V and 6 from J, leaving 10 bases between them. This CDR3 comprises 14 residues. From germline, CDR1 is SGHAT and CDR2 FQNNGV.

This clonotype was recorded only once. The chain recombines TRBV18 with TRBJ1-1; D may be TRBD1 (5 bases). CDR3 length equals 15 residues. The V and J ends lost 2 bases and 4 bases respectively, with 14 bases between them. Germline values: CDR1 KGHSH, CDR2 LQKENI. Written as DNA, the CDR3 is TGTGCCAGCTCACCAAGGCAGGGCGTTTTCACTGAAGCTTTCTTT. Residues: CASSPRQGVFTEAFF.

This clonotype appeared a few times. The chain is built from TRBV7-9 and TRBJ2-3; TRBD2 matches 9 bases. CDR3 length: 15 residues. Germline V gene sequence: CDR1 SEHNR, CDR2 FQNEAQ (reference sequence). J gave up 6 bases and V 8 bases, and 12 bases lay outside the gene matches. In nucleotides, the CDR3 is TGTGCCAGCCCGGGACTAGCACCCTTATCCGATACGCAGTATTTT. It codes for CASPGLAPLSDTQYF. The full variable domain, its missing parts supplied by reference TRBV7-9 and TRBJ2-3, is DTGVSQNPRHKITKRGQNVTFRCDPISEHNRLYWYRQTLGQGPEFLTYFQNEAQLEKSRLLSDRFSAERPKGSFSTLEIQRTEQGDSAMYLCASPGLAPLSDTQYFGPGTRLTVL.

The chain links TRBV6-5 to TRBJ2-3, with D perhaps matching TRBD2 (6 bases). CDR3 size: 14 residues. Germline V CDR1 and CDR2: MNHEY, SVGAGI. V was trimmed by 5 bases and J by 5 bases, leaving 14 bases between them. The CDR3 coding sequence is TGTGCCAGCAGTAGACGACTAGGGATAGATACGCAGTATTTT. It encodes CASSRRLGIDTQYF.

In this sample, this clonotype turned up a few times. V and J are TRBV19 and TRBJ2-1; D might be TRBD2 (5 bases). CDR1 is LNHDA, CDR2 SQIVND, per germline (reference sequence). This CDR3 region has 15 residues. Deletions cut 6 bases from V and 0 bases from J, with 12 bases between. In nucleotides, the CDR3 is TGTGCCAGTAGCTCAGAAACTAGCTCCTACAATGAGCAGTTCTTC. Protein product: CASSSETSSYNEQFF.

The rearrangement uses TRBV5-1 and TRBJ2-7, with 7 bases that match TRBD1. The CDR3 runs 14 residues. V lost 0 bases, J lost 2 bases, and 2 bases stayed unmatched. Germline V CDR1 and CDR2: SGHRS, YFSETQ. DNA for the CDR3: TGCGCCAGCAGCTTGGGGGACAGCCCCTACGAGCAGTACTTC. This gives the protein CASSLGDSPYEQYF.

This rearrangement joins TRBV28 to TRBJ1-4; TRBD1 aligns across 10 bases. J was trimmed by 3 bases and V by 0 bases; bases with no gene match: 1. This CDR3 has 16 amino acids. CDR1 is MDHEN and CDR2 is SYDVKM in the germline V gene. CDR3 coding DNA: TGTGCCAGCAGTTTATGGGGGACAGGGGCTAATGAAAAACTGTTTTTT. Translating it yields CASSLWGTGANEKLFF.